This T cell receptor (beta chain) was captured in a study of identical twins. TCRdb reanalysed the 5' RACE reads using MiXCR and keeps one entry per CDR3 protein. The sample lists about 390,000 distinct CDR3 sequences; roughly 9% were seen once. The specimen sequenced was naive T cells sorted from blood. The sequence derives from a woman aged 45-65 years in good health.

The CDR3 spells CASSTYSAWGQETQYF. The CDR3 nucleotides read TGTGCCAGCAGCACCTACAGCGCCTGGGGGCAAGAGACCCAGTACTTC. The J gene is TRBJ2-5, the V gene TRBV21-1; TRBD1 is taken as the D call from the table, unchecked against the DNA. TRBV21-1 is flagged as a pseudogene. The CDR3 length is 16 residues.